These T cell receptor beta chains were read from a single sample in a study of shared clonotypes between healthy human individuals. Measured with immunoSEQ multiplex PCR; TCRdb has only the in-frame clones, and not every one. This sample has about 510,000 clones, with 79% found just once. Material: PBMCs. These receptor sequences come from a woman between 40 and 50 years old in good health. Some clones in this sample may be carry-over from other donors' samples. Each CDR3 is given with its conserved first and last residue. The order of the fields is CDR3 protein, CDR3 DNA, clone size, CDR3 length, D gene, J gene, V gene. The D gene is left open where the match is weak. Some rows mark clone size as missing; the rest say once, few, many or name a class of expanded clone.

CDR3aa: CATMYGAAVQETQYF
CDR3nt: TGTGCCACCATGTATGGAGCGGCCGTCCAAGAGACCCAGTACTTC
abundance: -
len: 15
d_gene: -
j_gene: TRBJ2-5
v_gene: TRBV6-1

CDR3aa: CAGSPRRVGEQYF
CDR3nt: TGTGCCGGAAGCCCCCGCAGGGTGGGTGAGCAGTACTTC
abundance: -
len: 13
d_gene: -
j_gene: TRBJ2-5
v_gene: TRBV30

CDR3aa: CASSSRELAGTYEQYF
CDR3nt: TGTGCCAGCAGCTCCCGGGAACTAGCGGGTACCTACGAGCAGTACTTC
abundance: -
len: 16
d_gene: TRBD2
j_gene: TRBJ2-7
v_gene: TRBV11-2

CDR3aa: CASSLLRTGLLRADTQYF
CDR3nt: TGTGCCAGCAGCTTATTACGGACGGGCCTATTGCGGGCAGATACGCAGTATTTT
abundance: -
len: 18
d_gene: -
j_gene: TRBJ2-3
v_gene: TRBV7-8

CDR3aa: CASSLLTGAGNTIYF
CDR3nt: TGTGCCAGCAGTCTTCTTACAGGGGCTGGAAACACCATATATTTT
abundance: -
len: 15
d_gene: TRBD1
j_gene: TRBJ1-3
v_gene: TRBV28

CDR3aa: CASAYNTPKENGYTF
CDR3nt: TGTGCCAGCGCGTATAACACCCCCAAGGAAAATGGCTACACCTTC
abundance: -
len: 15
d_gene: -
j_gene: TRBJ1-2
v_gene: TRBV7-9

CDR3aa: CASSQDVSFYNEQFF
CDR3nt: TGCGCCAGCAGCCAAGACGTTTCCTTCTACAATGAGCAGTTCTTC
abundance: -
len: 15
d_gene: -
j_gene: TRBJ2-1
v_gene: TRBV4-3

CDR3aa: CATSRDGRTTDTQYF
CDR3nt: TGTGCCACCAGCAGAGACGGGCGGACCACAGATACGCAGTATTTT
abundance: -
len: 15
d_gene: -
j_gene: TRBJ2-3
v_gene: TRBV15

CDR3aa: CASRLSGGSYNEQFF
CDR3nt: TGTGCCAGCAGGCTGAGCGGGGGCTCCTACAATGAGCAGTTCTTC
abundance: -
len: 15
d_gene: TRBD2
j_gene: TRBJ2-1
v_gene: TRBV6-1

CDR3aa: CASSDGQGWETQYF
CDR3nt: TGTGCCAGCAGCGACGGACAGGGGTGGGAGACCCAGTACTTC
abundance: -
len: 14
d_gene: TRBD1
j_gene: TRBJ2-5
v_gene: TRBV9

CDR3aa: CASRQEGNTIYF
CDR3nt: TGTGCCAGCAGACAGGAAGGAAACACCATATATTTT
abundance: few
len: 12
d_gene: -
j_gene: TRBJ1-3
v_gene: TRBV6-6

CDR3aa: CASSPQGPNTGELFF
CDR3nt: TGTGCCAGCTCACCACAGGGACCAAACACCGGGGAGCTGTTTTTT
abundance: -
len: 15
d_gene: -
j_gene: TRBJ2-2
v_gene: TRBV18

CDR3aa: CASSYSGVVPYEQYF
CDR3nt: TGTGCCAGCAGTTACTCCGGGGTTGTGCCCTACGAGCAGTACTTC
abundance: -
len: 15
d_gene: -
j_gene: TRBJ2-7
v_gene: TRBV6-5

CDR3aa: CASSLSSGKETQYF
CDR3nt: TGCGCCAGCAGCTTATCTAGCGGGAAAGAGACCCAGTACTTC
abundance: -
len: 14
d_gene: TRBD2
j_gene: TRBJ2-5
v_gene: TRBV5-1

CDR3aa: CASSLGSNNEQFF
CDR3nt: TGTGCCAGCAGCTTAGGGAGTAACAATGAGCAGTTCTTC
abundance: once
len: 13
d_gene: -
j_gene: TRBJ2-1
v_gene: TRBV7-9

CDR3aa: CASKGDGLSGNTIYF
CDR3nt: TGTGCCAGTAAGGGGGACGGACTCTCTGGAAACACCATATATTTT
abundance: -
len: 15
d_gene: -
j_gene: TRBJ1-3
v_gene: TRBV19

CDR3aa: CASSYSGATEAFF
CDR3nt: TGTGCCAGCAGCTACTCGGGGGCCACTGAAGCTTTCTTT
abundance: few
len: 13
d_gene: -
j_gene: TRBJ1-1
v_gene: TRBV11-2

CDR3aa: CASSPDSQETQYF
CDR3nt: TGCGCCAGCAGCCCGGACAGCCAAGAGACCCAGTACTTC
abundance: -
len: 13
d_gene: -
j_gene: TRBJ2-5
v_gene: TRBV5-1

CDR3aa: CASSLLPGQGNSYEQYF
CDR3nt: TGTGCCAGCAGTCTCTTACCGGGACAGGGGAACTCCTACGAGCAGTACTTC
abundance: -
len: 17
d_gene: TRBD1
j_gene: TRBJ2-7
v_gene: TRBV28

CDR3aa: CSVAWRSQETQYF
CDR3nt: TGCAGCGTTGCCTGGAGGAGCCAAGAGACCCAGTACTTC
abundance: -
len: 13
d_gene: -
j_gene: TRBJ2-5
v_gene: TRBV29-1

CDR3aa: CASSPTSGSINNEQFF
CDR3nt: TGTGCCAGCAGCCCGACTAGCGGGAGTATCAACAATGAGCAGTTCTTC
abundance: -
len: 16
d_gene: TRBD2
j_gene: TRBJ2-1
v_gene: TRBV7-3

CDR3aa: CASRDRGFQDGYTF
CDR3nt: TGTGCCAGCAGGGACAGGGGGTTTCAGGATGGCTACACCTTC
abundance: -
len: 14
d_gene: TRBD1
j_gene: TRBJ1-2
v_gene: TRBV6-5

CDR3aa: CASSLFGTRHEQYF
CDR3nt: TGTGCCAGCAGCCTCTTTGGGACTCGCCACGAGCAGTACTTC
abundance: -
len: 14
d_gene: -
j_gene: TRBJ2-7
v_gene: TRBV28

CDR3aa: CASSPPVWTINNSPLHF
CDR3nt: TGTGCCAGCTCACCTCCGGTCTGGACGATAAATAATTCACCCCTCCACTTT
abundance: -
len: 17
d_gene: -
j_gene: TRBJ1-6
v_gene: TRBV18

CDR3aa: CASSIVASGSIPTDTQYF
CDR3nt: TGTGCCAGTAGTATAGTGGCTAGCGGGAGCATCCCCACAGATACGCAGTATTTT
abundance: -
len: 18
d_gene: TRBD2
j_gene: TRBJ2-3
v_gene: TRBV19

CDR3aa: CSVVRWGNTEAFF
CDR3nt: TGCAGCGTTGTCCGGTGGGGGAACACTGAAGCTTTCTTT
abundance: -
len: 13
d_gene: -
j_gene: TRBJ1-1
v_gene: TRBV29-1

CDR3aa: CASSPAPKEITGELFF
CDR3nt: TGTGCCAGCAGTCCGGCACCAAAGGAGATCACCGGGGAGCTGTTTTTT
abundance: -
len: 16
d_gene: -
j_gene: TRBJ2-2
v_gene: TRBV6-6

CDR3aa: CAVSRATNTEAFF
CDR3nt: TGTGCCGTAAGTAGGGCTACGAACACTGAAGCTTTCTTT
abundance: -
len: 13
d_gene: -
j_gene: TRBJ1-1
v_gene: TRBV10-3

CDR3aa: CASSPMGDTEAFF
CDR3nt: TGTGCCAGCTCACCGATGGGAGACACTGAAGCTTTCTTT
abundance: -
len: 13
d_gene: -
j_gene: TRBJ1-1
v_gene: TRBV18

CDR3aa: CASSPGSSGVSGELFF
CDR3nt: TGTGCTAGCAGCCCAGGGAGCTCGGGAGTGTCCGGGGAGCTGTTTTTT
abundance: -
len: 16
d_gene: -
j_gene: TRBJ2-2
v_gene: TRBV7-7

CDR3aa: CASSHATPDRVPGYGYTF
CDR3nt: TGTGCCAGCAGCCACGCCACCCCTGACAGGGTTCCTGGCTATGGCTACACCTTC
abundance: few
len: 18
d_gene: TRBD1
j_gene: TRBJ1-2
v_gene: TRBV7-9

CDR3aa: CASSLGAGGEQFF
CDR3nt: TGCGCCAGCAGCTTGGGTGCTGGAGGCGAGCAGTTCTTC
abundance: few
len: 13
d_gene: -
j_gene: TRBJ2-1
v_gene: TRBV5-1

CDR3aa: CASSEPLEQQYF
CDR3nt: TGTGCCAGCAGTGAACCCTTGGAGCAGCAGTACTTC
abundance: -
len: 12
d_gene: -
j_gene: TRBJ2-5
v_gene: TRBV25-1

CDR3aa: CASSLSGAGETQYF
CDR3nt: TGTGCCAGCAGTTTATCAGGGGCGGGAGAGACCCAGTACTTC
abundance: -
len: 14
d_gene: -
j_gene: TRBJ2-5
v_gene: TRBV28

CDR3aa: CASSFYTGAGYEQYF
CDR3nt: TGTGCCAGCAGCTTCTATACGGGGGCGGGTTACGAGCAGTACTTC
abundance: once
len: 15
d_gene: -
j_gene: TRBJ2-7
v_gene: TRBV13

CDR3aa: CSVKLPGRKETQYF
CDR3nt: TGCAGCGTTAAACTTCCGGGCAGGAAAGAGACCCAGTACTTC
abundance: -
len: 14
d_gene: -
j_gene: TRBJ2-5
v_gene: TRBV29-1

CDR3aa: CASSSTGTRAPYNEQFF
CDR3nt: TGTGCCAGCAGTTCTACCGGGACTAGAGCACCCTACAATGAGCAGTTCTTC
abundance: -
len: 17
d_gene: TRBD2
j_gene: TRBJ2-1
v_gene: TRBV27

CDR3aa: CASSSPGSHTGELFF
CDR3nt: TGTGCCAGCAGTTCCCCAGGGAGTCACACCGGGGAGCTGTTTTTT
abundance: once
len: 15
d_gene: -
j_gene: TRBJ2-2
v_gene: TRBV28

CDR3aa: CASSPGVVGNEKLFF
CDR3nt: TGTGCCAGCAGTCCCGGGGTGGTGGGCAATGAAAAACTGTTTTTT
abundance: few
len: 15
d_gene: -
j_gene: TRBJ1-4
v_gene: TRBV5-4

CDR3aa: CASSLRLGGGPQETQYF
CDR3nt: TGTGCCAGCAGCTTAAGGCTTGGGGGAGGGCCCCAAGAGACCCAGTACTTC
abundance: -
len: 17
d_gene: TRBD2
j_gene: TRBJ2-5
v_gene: TRBV7-8

CDR3aa: CASRPMAAGTGELFF
CDR3nt: TGTGCCAGCAGACCGATGGCGGCCGGCACCGGGGAGCTGTTTTTT
abundance: -
len: 15
d_gene: -
j_gene: TRBJ2-2
v_gene: TRBV2

CDR3aa: CASSLEVWETQYF
CDR3nt: TGCGCCAGCAGCTTGGAGGTATGGGAGACCCAGTACTTC
abundance: -
len: 13
d_gene: -
j_gene: TRBJ2-5
v_gene: TRBV5-1